These 18 T cell receptor beta chains originate from one sample sequenced in a study of blood T cell repertoires in COVID-19. Profiling relied on immunoSEQ multiplex PCR, and the TCRdb table lists in-frame clones only, not all of them. The profile shows some 170,000 clones, roughly 89% of them singletons. Sequenced input: peripheral blood. These receptor sequences come from a woman aged 55-70 years who had recovered from COVID-19.

The chain is built from TRBV2 and TRBJ1-4; D remains ambiguous. Trimming stripped 6 bases from V and 5 bases from J, with 16 bases between. Germline V gives CDR1 SNHLY, CDR2 FYNNEI. CDR3 length equals 15 residues. The CDR3 DNA is TGTGCCAGCAGGGCAGACACCTTCGGAAATGAAAAACTGTTTTTT. The encoded protein is CASRADTFGNEKLFF. The whole variable domain, filled in from reference TRBV2 and TRBJ1-4, reads EPEVTQTPSHQVTQMGQEVILRCVPISNHLYFYWYRQILGQKVEFLVSFYNNEISEKSEIFDDQFSVERPDGSNFTLKIRSTKLEDSAMYFCASRADTFGNEKLFFGSGTQLSVL.

This chain connects TRBV29-1 to TRBJ2-3, with 9 bases aligning to TRBD2. The CDR3 is 15 amino acids. The J segment lost 6 bases and the V segment lost 7 bases, leaving 14 bases of the junction unmatched. Germline lookup yields CDR1 SQVTM and CDR2 ANQGSEA. This chain's CDR3 is CSAVRAGGPSDTQYF. DNA for the CDR3: TGCAGCGCCGTTAGGGCGGGGGGGCCGTCTGATACGCAGTATTTT.

The chain is built from TRBV6-1 and TRBJ2-7; D remains ambiguous. Deletions cut 1 base from V and 3 bases from J, with 7 bases between. CDR3 length: 13 residues. Per the germline V gene, CDR1 is MNHNS and CDR2 is SASEGT. CDR3 sequence (DNA): TGTGCCAGCAGTGAAGACGGAGACTACGAGCAGTACTTC. Its protein is CASSEDGDYEQYF.

The J gene is TRBJ1-5, the V gene TRBV7-8; 7 bases align to TRBD1. Germline CDR1 SGHVS, CDR2 FQNEAQ. The CDR3 length is 13 residues. The junction had 1 base not matched to a gene; V was cut back by 3 bases and J by 5 bases. The CDR3 reads CASSFQGDQPQHF. The DNA of the CDR3 is TGTGCCAGCAGCTTTCAGGGGGATCAGCCCCAGCATTTT.

The rearrangement joins TRBV6-6 to TRBJ1-1, with D uncertain. V was pared by 4 bases and J by 1 base, with 7 bases between. Germline V CDR1 and CDR2: MNHNY, SVGAGI (reference sequence). This CDR3 is built from 13 residues. The CDR3 region has the DNA TGTGCCAGCAGTTTAACACAGAACACTGAAGCTTTCTTT. Protein: CASSLTQNTEAFF.

The chain joins TRBV5-6 to TRBJ2-7, with 8 bases that match TRBD2. J was trimmed by 2 bases and V by 2 bases; bases with no gene match: 3. Germline CDR1 is SGHDT and CDR2 is YYEEEE. The CDR3 runs 14 residues. This CDR3 reads CASSFSLAAYEQYF. The CDR3 bases are TGTGCCAGCAGCTTTTCACTAGCGGCCTACGAGCAGTACTTC. Complete variable domain (other parts from reference TRBV5-6 and TRBJ2-7): DAGVTQSPTHLIKTRGQQVTLRCSPKSGHDTVSWYQQALGQGPQFIFQYYEEEERQRGNFPDRFSGHQFPNYSSELNVNALLLGDSALYLCASSFSLAAYEQYFGPGTRLTVT.

The chain recombines TRBV27 with TRBJ1-5; 12 bases are shared with TRBD1. CDR3 length equals 15 residues. CDR1 is MNHEY and CDR2 is SMNVEV in the germline V gene (reference sequence). V was pared by 5 bases and J by 6 bases, with 5 bases of the junction left unmatched. The CDR3 region is CASSPGTGGVQPQHF. CDR3 sequence (DNA): TGTGCCAGCAGTCCCGGGACAGGGGGCGTTCAGCCCCAGCATTTT.

The rearrangement joins TRBV20-1 to TRBJ1-1; TRBD1 might be the D (5 bases). Trimming cost V 6 bases and J 7 bases, with 12 bases left between them. The CDR3 contains 11 residues. Germline V lookup: CDR1 DFQATT, CDR2 SNEGSKA (reference sequence). The DNA of the CDR3 is TGCAGTGCCACGGGGGGGATTGAAGCTTTCTTT. This gives the protein CSATGGIEAFF.

CDR3 in DNA: TGTGCCTGGAGTACAGTAATGAGCTCTGGAAACACCATATATTTT. Encoded protein: CAWSTVMSSGNTIYF. The chain couples TRBV30 to TRBJ1-3; D remains ambiguous. Germline CDR1 GTSNPN, CDR2 SVGIG (reference sequence). V dropped 2 bases and J dropped 0 bases, with 11 bases sitting between them. The CDR3 loop spans 15 amino acids.

The chain joins TRBV10-1 to TRBJ1-1; 7 bases match TRBD1. This CDR3 is built from 13 residues. The germline V gene encodes CDR1 WNHNN and CDR2 SYGVQD (reference sequence). V was pared by 5 bases and J by 3 bases, with 3 bases of the junction left unmatched. CDR3 DNA sequence: TGCGCCAGCAGTCTAGACAGGGACACTGAAGCTTTCTTT. This codes for CASSLDRDTEAFF.

V usage is TRBV11-1 and J usage is TRBJ1-4; 7 bases are a match to TRBD1. The CDR3 sequence is 14 residues long. V shed 5 bases and J 7 bases; nucleotides not matched to a gene: 7. The V gene's germline CDR1 is SGHAT and CDR2 FQDESV (reference sequence). CDR3 coding DNA: TGTGCCAGCAGCCATTACAGGGGCGGTGAAAAACTGTTTTTT. Protein: CASSHYRGGEKLFF.

The gene calls are TRBV12-3 or TRBV12-4 and TRBJ1-1; 8 bases are shared with TRBD1. The CDR3 length is 13 residues. The J segment lost 5 bases and the V segment lost 5 bases, leaving 4 bases of the junction unmatched. The CDR3 region has the DNA TGTGCCAGCAGTGGGACAGGAGGTACTGAAGCTTTCTTT. Translated: CASSGTGGTEAFF.

The chain carries TRBV28 and TRBJ2-1; 8 nucleotides match TRBD1. Germline assignment: CDR1 MDHEN and CDR2 SYDVKM. V trimming: 4 bases; J trimming: 6 bases; junction bases outside the gene matches: 5. This CDR3 has 14 amino acids. As DNA, the CDR3 is TGTGCCAGCAGTTCCGGACAGGGCGGCAATGAGCAGTTCTTC. Translated, it gives CASSSGQGGNEQFF.

V usage is TRBV29-1 and J usage is TRBJ1-5; no clear D gene. The CDR3 has 13 amino acids. Germline CDR1 and CDR2: SQVTM and ANQGSEA. Trimming cost V 6 bases and J 4 bases, with 13 bases left between them. In DNA, the CDR3 is TGCAGCGTGAAGGAGGCCTGGAATCAGCCCCAGCATTTT. Encoded protein: CSVKEAWNQPQHF. The whole variable domain, remainder taken from reference TRBV29-1 and TRBJ1-5, is SAVISQKPSRDICQRGTSLTIQCQVDSQVTMMFWYRQQPGQSLTLIATANQGSEATYESGFVIDKFPISRPNLTFSTLTVSNMSPEDSSIYLCSVKEAWNQPQHFGDGTRLSIL.

The rearrangement links TRBV10-2 to TRBJ2-2; 7 bases are shared with TRBD2. This CDR3 is built from 17 residues. V shed 8 bases and J 0 bases; nucleotides not matched to a gene: 12. Germline-derived CDR1 and CDR2 are WSHSY and SAAADI. The CDR3 DNA follows: TGCGCCAGCTGCTCGCCCTCGCTAGCGGCGAACACCGGGGAGCTGTTTTTT. This sequence encodes CASCSPSLAANTGELFF.

The chain has TRBV12-3 or TRBV12-4 and TRBJ1-2, with 8 bases identical to TRBD1. The CDR3 sequence is 12 residues long. Germline trimming cut 5 bases from V and 13 bases from J; bases unmatched to any gene: 9. CDR3 in DNA: TGTGCCAGCAGTAACAGGGGACAGGCCTCCACCTTC. This gives the protein CASSNRGQASTF.

The chain joins TRBV19 to TRBJ1-1; 9 positions match TRBD1. CDR1 is LNHDA and CDR2 is SQIVND in the germline V gene (reference sequence). The CDR3 consists of 14 residues. The V gene end was trimmed by 5 bases and the J gene end by 3 bases; junction bases not matched to a gene: 4. This chain's CDR3 is CASSEQGADTEAFF. CDR3 coding DNA: TGTGCCAGTAGTGAACAGGGGGCCGACACTGAAGCTTTCTTT. Full variable domain (outside the CDR3, taken from reference TRBV19 and TRBJ1-1): DGGITQSPKYLFRKEGQNVTLSCEQNLNHDAMYWYRQDPGQGLRLIYYSQIVNDFQKGDIAEGYSVSREKKESFPLTVTSAQKNPTAFYLCASSEQGADTEAFFGQGTRLTVV.

The CDR3 DNA is TGCGCCAGCAGCCAGGAATCACAGGGTACAGATACGCAGTATTTT. It is translated as CASSQESQGTDTQYF. The chain links TRBV4-3 to TRBJ2-3; tentatively, D is TRBD1 (6 bases). V was shortened by 3 bases and J by 3 bases, with 13 bases between the two germline ends. The germline V gene encodes CDR1 LGHNA and CDR2 YSLEER. CDR3 length equals 15 residues.